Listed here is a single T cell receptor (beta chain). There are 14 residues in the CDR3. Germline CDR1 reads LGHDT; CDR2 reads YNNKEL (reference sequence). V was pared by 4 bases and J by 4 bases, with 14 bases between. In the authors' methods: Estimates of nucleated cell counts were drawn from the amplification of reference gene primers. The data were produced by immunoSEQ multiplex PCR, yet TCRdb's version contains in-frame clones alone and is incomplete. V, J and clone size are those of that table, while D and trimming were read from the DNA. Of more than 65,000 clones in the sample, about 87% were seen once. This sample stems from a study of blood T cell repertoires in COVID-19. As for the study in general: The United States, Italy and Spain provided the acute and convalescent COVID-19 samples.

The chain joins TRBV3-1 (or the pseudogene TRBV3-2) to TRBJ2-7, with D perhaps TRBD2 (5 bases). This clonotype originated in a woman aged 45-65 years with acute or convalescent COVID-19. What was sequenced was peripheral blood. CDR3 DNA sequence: TGTGCCAGCAGCCGTGGTGAGGGCCCTTACGAGCAGTACTTC. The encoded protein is CASSRGEGPYEQYF.